The 25 T cell receptor beta chains in this list originate from one sample, sequenced in a study of graft-versus-host responses after intestinal transplantation. These receptors are not linked to any known antigen. Some clones are missing from TCRdb's copy, which holds only in-frame ones; the method was immunoSEQ multiplex PCR. This table has some 79,000 clones, roughly nine tenths appearing once. The sample here was unstimulated CD4+ T cells sorted from spleen or lymph node cells, taken before intestinal transplant. Receptors were obtained from a human donor who received an intestinal transplant.

The genes are TRBV6-5 and TRBJ2-2, with TRBD1 matching 7 bases. Looked up from germline, CDR1 is MNHEY and CDR2 is SVGAGI. The CDR3 covers 14 residues. Trimming removed 8 bases from V and 0 bases from J; junction bases left unmatched: 3. CDR3 nucleotides: TGTGCCAGCTGGGACAGATCGAACACCGGGGAGCTGTTTTTT. Amino acid sequence: CASWDRSNTGELFF.

This chain uses TRBV27 with TRBJ1-6; 8 bases are shared with TRBD1. This CDR3 spans 15 amino acids. The trim removed 6 bases at V and 6 bases at J, leaving 7 bases unmatched. Germline assignment: CDR1 MNHEY and CDR2 SMNVEV (reference sequence). The CDR3 bases are TGTGCCAGCAGGCAGGGGGCGGGTTTTAATTCACCCCTCCACTTT. This encodes CASRQGAGFNSPLHF.

V is TRBV6-1 and J is TRBJ2-5; TRBD1 might be the D (6 bases). Trimming took off 6 bases at V and 5 bases at J, with 13 bases between the two ends. The CDR3 has 13 residues. Germline lookup yields CDR1 MNHNS and CDR2 SASEGT. CDR3 loop: CASRLGGWETQYF. CDR3 coding DNA: TGTGCCAGCAGATTAGGGGGTTGGGAGACCCAGTACTTC.

The CDR3 loop reads CASSQGNQPQHF. As DNA, the CDR3 is TGTGCCAGCAGCCAGGGTAATCAGCCCCAGCATTTT. This sequence joins TRBV6-5 and TRBJ1-5; a possible D gene is TRBD1 (5 bases). Germline CDR1 MNHEY, CDR2 SVGAGI. V gave up 6 bases and J gave up 4 bases, with 7 bases separating them. CDR3 length: 12 amino acids.

The rearrangement uses TRBV4-2 and TRBJ2-7; 11 nucleotides agree with TRBD2. This CDR3 is 18 amino acids long. Trimming took 0 bases from V and 1 from J; bases not matched to a gene: 8. CDR1 is LGHNA, CDR2 YNFKEQ, per germline. The CDR3, as DNA: TGTGCCAGCAGCCAAGATTTCGGGACTAGCGGTATGTCCTACGAGCAGTACTTC. Protein product: CASSQDFGTSGMSYEQYF.

The CDR3 nucleotides are TGTGCCAGCAGCCCACATAGCGTCACCGGGGAGCTGTTTTTT. The encoded protein is CASSPHSVTGELFF. The chain links TRBV25-1 to TRBJ2-2, with D perhaps matching TRBD2 (5 bases). Germline V gene sequence: CDR1 MGHDK, CDR2 SYGVNS. The V gene lost 6 bases and the J gene lost 4 bases, with 12 bases spanning the gap. The CDR3 runs to 14 residues.

This chain joins TRBV9 and TRBJ2-3; 7 bases agree with TRBD1. With V trimmed by 1 base and J by 4 bases, 9 bases remained unmatched. This CDR3 comprises 16 residues. Per germline, CDR1 SGDLS and CDR2 YYNGEE. Here the CDR3 DNA reads TGTGCCAGCAGCGTAAGAGGGGGCGGACCCCCAGATACGCAGTATTTT. It specifies CASSVRGGGPPDTQYF. Full variable domain (missing parts from reference TRBV9 and TRBJ2-3): DSGVTQTPKHLITATGQRVTLRCSPRSGDLSVYWYQQSLDQGLQFLIQYYNGEERAKGNILERFSAQQFPDLHSELNLSSLELGDSALYFCASSVRGGGPPDTQYFGPGTRLTVL.

V usage is TRBV27 and J usage is TRBJ2-7; TRBD1 matches at 10 bases. CDR1 is MNHEY and CDR2 is SMNVEV in the germline V gene (reference sequence). J gave up 7 bases and V 4 bases, and 4 bases lay outside the gene matches. The CDR3 sequence is 13 residues long. The CDR3, as DNA: TGTGCCAGCAGTTCCTGGACAGGGGGTGAGCAGTACTTC. The encoded protein is CASSSWTGGEQYF.

The V and J genes are TRBV19 and TRBJ2-7; no reliable D call. Trimming took 1 base from V and 6 from J, leaving 10 bases between them. Germline CDR1 is LNHDA and CDR2 is SQIVND (reference sequence). The CDR3 loop spans 13 amino acids. DNA of the CDR3: TGTGCCAGTAGTATAGCCCTAACGGGCGAGCAGTACTTC. This encodes CASSIALTGEQYF.

The genes are TRBV5-4 and TRBJ2-7, with TRBD1 matching over 9 bases. The CDR3 extends over 14 amino acids. The V gene end was trimmed by 5 bases and the J gene end by 4 bases; junction bases not matched to a gene: 7. Germline lookup yields CDR1 SGHNT and CDR2 YYREEE (reference sequence). The CDR3: CASRGQGYPYEQYF. The CDR3 DNA sequence: TGTGCCAGCAGGGGACAGGGATACCCTTACGAGCAGTACTTC.

This clone showed up just once. The chain couples TRBV7-9 to TRBJ2-3; TRBD1 aligns across 7 bases. Germline V CDR1 and CDR2: SEHNR, FQNEAQ (reference sequence). V dropped 5 bases and J dropped 1; count of bases not matched to a gene: 3. The CDR3 runs to 14 residues. The CDR3 coding sequence is TGTGCCAGCAGCACGACAGGGCGCACAGATACGCAGTATTTT. Translated, it gives CASSTTGRTDTQYF.

The CDR3 spells CASSEFAGGRYEQYF. The CDR3 DNA follows: TGTGCCAGCAGTGAGTTTGCAGGGGGTCGCTACGAGCAGTACTTC. The V and J genes are TRBV6-1 and TRBJ2-7, with 7 nucleotides matching TRBD1. The CDR3 runs to 15 residues. CDR1 and CDR2 (germline): MNHNS, SASEGT. V gave up 3 bases and J gave up 3 bases; unmatched junction bases: 8.

The chain is built from TRBV25-1 and TRBJ2-7, with a weak D call TRBD2 (6 bases). V lost 7 bases and J 5 bases, leaving 18 bases between the germline ends. In germline, CDR1 is MGHDK, CDR2 SYGVNS. CDR3 length: 14 residues. CDR3 coding DNA: TGTGCCAGCATTAGGATTAGGGGAGGACACGAGCAGTACTTC. Protein: CASIRIRGGHEQYF.

The V call is TRBV19, the J call TRBJ2-1, with 9 bases identical to TRBD2. There are 15 residues in the CDR3. The V gene end was trimmed by 7 bases and the J gene end by 7 bases; junction bases not matched to a gene: 11. Germline V CDR1 and CDR2: LNHDA, SQIVND (reference sequence). CDR3 region: CASTPRLAGSNEQFF. The DNA for the CDR3 is TGTGCCAGTACCCCCCGGCTAGCGGGGTCAAATGAGCAGTTCTTC. Variable domain in full (rest from reference TRBV19 and TRBJ2-1): DGGITQSPKYLFRKEGQNVTLSCEQNLNHDAMYWYRQDPGQGLRLIYYSQIVNDFQKGDIAEGYSVSREKKESFPLTVTSAQKNPTAFYLCASTPRLAGSNEQFFGPGTRLTVL.

Here the CDR3 DNA reads TGTGCCAGCGGTCGCCGGGGGGTAGCGGGAGTCCCCTACGAGCAGTACTTC. It translates to CASGRRGVAGVPYEQYF. V gene TRBV27 combines with J gene TRBJ2-7; TRBD2 matches 9 bases. Germline V gene data show CDR1 as MNHEY and CDR2 as SMNVEV (reference sequence). The CDR3 is 17 amino acids. The trim removed 8 bases at V and 2 bases at J, leaving 16 bases unmatched.

J is TRBJ1-4 and V is TRBV28; possibly TRBD1 for D (6 bases). The CDR3 contains 14 residues. Trimming took off 5 bases at V and 8 bases at J, with 15 bases between the two ends. The germline gives CDR1 MDHEN, CDR2 SYDVKM. The CDR3 is CASSRGGAEEKLFF. The CDR3 nucleotides are TGTGCCAGCAGTCGGGGGGGCGCAGAGGAAAAACTGTTTTTT. The variable domain in full, with the rest retrieved from reference TRBV28 and TRBJ1-4, is DVKVTQSSRYLVKRTGEKVFLECVQDMDHENMFWYRQDPGLGLRLIYFSYDVKMKEKGDIPEGYSVSREKKERFSLILESASTNQTSMYLCASSRGGAEEKLFFGSGTQLSVL.

The chain is built from TRBV5-1 and TRBJ2-7, with D perhaps matching TRBD2 (5 bases). Trimming left V 2 bases short and J 3 bases short, with 9 bases between. The germline CDR1 and CDR2 sequences are SGHRS and YFSETQ. The CDR3 covers 13 residues. CDR3 nucleotide sequence: TGCGCCAGCAGCTTTACTAGGAACTACGAGCAGTACTTC. It specifies CASSFTRNYEQYF.

The V call is TRBV6-5, the J call TRBJ2-7; TRBD1 might be the D (6 bases). Trimming took off 4 bases at V and 4 bases at J, with 11 bases between the two ends. Germline lookup yields CDR1 MNHEY and CDR2 SVGAGI. This CDR3 spans 13 amino acids. The CDR3 DNA sequence: TGTGCCAGCAGTTCGCGAACAGGGTACGAGCAGTACTTC. Encoded protein: CASSSRTGYEQYF.

The chain combines TRBV4-2 with TRBJ2-3; 8 positions agree with TRBD2. J lost 4 bases, V lost 0 bases, and 9 bases had no gene match. This CDR3 comprises 17 residues. Germline assignment: CDR1 LGHNA and CDR2 YNFKEQ. The DNA for the CDR3 is TGTGCCAGCAGCCAAGAGTCAGGAGCGGGAGTTGCAGATACGCAGTATTTT. Encoded protein: CASSQESGAGVADTQYF.

This CDR3 reads CASSYSGEGVIQYF. CDR3 nucleotide sequence: TGTGCCAGCAGTTACTCGGGGGAGGGTGTGATACAGTACTTC. This sequence joins TRBV6-6 and TRBJ2-7, with TRBD2 matching over 7 bases. Germline V CDR1 and CDR2: MNHNY, SVGAGI (reference sequence). The CDR3 is made up of 14 amino acids. Trimming cost V 0 bases and J 10 bases; bases outside gene matches: 9.

This clone was observed once. This sequence joins TRBV7-9 and TRBJ1-2; 9 nucleotides match TRBD1. V shed 3 bases, J shed 2 bases, and the junction held 1 base outside the gene matches. The CDR3 loop spans 14 amino acids. Germline V gene data show CDR1 as SEHNR and CDR2 as FQNEAQ (reference sequence). This CDR3 is CASSLGQGNYGYTF. The CDR3 DNA follows: TGTGCCAGCAGCTTGGGACAGGGAAACTATGGCTACACCTTC.

The V call is TRBV5-1, the J call TRBJ2-6; 7 bases align to TRBD2. This CDR3 contains 18 residues. V trimming: 0 bases; J trimming: 4 bases; junction bases outside the gene matches: 10. The germline gives CDR1 SGHRS, CDR2 YFSETQ. CDR3 nucleotides: TGCGCCAGCAGCTTGGAGGCTAGCGGAGGGTCCGGGGCCAACGTCCTGACTTTC. Amino acid sequence: CASSLEASGGSGANVLTF.

The V gene is TRBV5-1, the J gene TRBJ1-1; D remains unclear. The CDR3 runs 13 residues. V lost 0 bases and J lost 3, with 6 bases in between. Germline values: CDR1 SGHRS, CDR2 YFSETQ. The CDR3 spells CASSLGGDTEAFF. The DNA for the CDR3 is TGCGCCAGCAGCTTGGGGGGAGACACTGAAGCTTTCTTT.

This chain joins TRBV6-5 and TRBJ2-7, with a tentative D call TRBD1 (5 bases). Germline values: CDR1 MNHEY, CDR2 SVGAGI. The length of the CDR3 is 15 residues. Trimming took 6 bases from V and 5 from J, leaving 20 bases between them. CDR3 sequence reads: CASSHDSSVINEQYF. The CDR3 nucleotides are TGTGCCAGCAGCCACGACAGTTCGGTAATCAACGAGCAGTACTTC.

The CDR3 protein is CASSSRHRDSYEQYF. CDR3 in DNA: TGTGCCAGCAGCTCCCGACACCGGGACAGCTACGAGCAGTACTTC. This chain connects TRBV5-6 to TRBJ2-7, with 7 bases lining up with TRBD1. There are 15 residues in the CDR3. The V and J ends lost 3 bases and 3 bases, in that order; junction bases with no gene match: 9. Looked up from germline, CDR1 is SGHDT and CDR2 is YYEEEE.